What follows are 20 T cell receptor beta chains derived from one specimen sequenced in a study of T cell changes during pregnancy in multiple sclerosis. The table came from immunoSEQ multiplex PCR; TCRdb's copy has only in-frame clones and leaves some out. The sample contains just under 80,000 clones, approximately 92% of which appear only once. The input for sequencing was peripheral blood, taken in the second trimester of pregnancy. All receptors come from a female donor in good health, enrolled as a control in a pregnancy study.

This rearrangement joins TRBV27 to TRBJ1-2; tentatively, D is TRBD1 (5 bases). V was shortened by 3 bases and J by 6 bases, with 11 bases between the two germline ends. Germline CDR1 and CDR2: MNHEY and SMNVEV (reference sequence). This CDR3 spans 13 amino acids. The CDR3 DNA is TGTGCCAGCAGTTTCCAGGGAAGGGATGGCTACACCTTC. It specifies CASSFQGRDGYTF.

The CDR3 sequence: CASSQGQGRVTDTQYF. Written as DNA, the CDR3 is TGCGCCAGCAGCCAAGGACAGGGGCGAGTCACAGATACGCAGTATTTT. The chain is built from TRBV4-3 and TRBJ2-3, with 8 nucleotides matching TRBD1. The CDR3 is 16 amino acids. Looked up from germline, CDR1 is LGHNA and CDR2 is YSLEER. V was clipped by 1 base and J by 2 bases; unmatched bases: 5.

This chain joins TRBV4-3 and TRBJ1-5; 7 nucleotides agree with TRBD1. Looked up from germline, CDR1 is LGHNA and CDR2 is YSLEER. The V segment lost 3 bases and the J segment 7 bases; nucleotides outside the gene matches: 6. The CDR3 length is 14 residues. In DNA form, the CDR3 reads TGCGCCAGCAGCCAGGTACGACAGGGCCAGCCCCAGCATTTT. Its translation: CASSQVRQGQPQHF.

This sequence joins TRBV7-2 and TRBJ1-2, with 9 bases that match TRBD1. This CDR3 has 13 amino acids. CDR1 SGHTA and CDR2 FQGNSA come from the germline V gene. The trim removed 5 bases at V and 7 bases at J, leaving 5 bases unmatched. CDR3 in DNA: TGTGCCAGCAGCCAGGGACAGGGAGGTGGCTACACCTTC. Protein sequence: CASSQGQGGGYTF.

The V gene is TRBV9, the J gene TRBJ2-6; 8 bases match TRBD1. Germline values: CDR1 SGDLS, CDR2 YYNGEE. After removal of 4 bases from V and 2 bases from J, the junction contained 8 bases not matched to a gene. The CDR3 runs 17 residues. The CDR3 sequence is CASSPWTGKTGANVLTF. The CDR3 region has the DNA TGTGCCAGCAGCCCTTGGACAGGGAAAACTGGGGCCAACGTCCTGACTTTC.

In the case of this clone: This sample includes further DNA sequences coding for the same CDR3. This chain joins TRBV27 and TRBJ2-1; D is ambiguous. Trimming took 5 bases from V and 6 from J, leaving 8 bases between them. CDR3 size: 12 residues. Germline loops: CDR1 MNHEY, CDR2 SMNVEV (reference sequence). CDR3 sequence: CASSPGFNEQFF. In nucleotides, the CDR3 is TGTGCCAGCAGTCCCGGGTTCAATGAGCAGTTCTTC.

The rearrangement joins TRBV4-3 to TRBJ2-3; the D is unclear. V dropped 1 base and J dropped 6 bases, with 8 bases sitting between them. Germline values: CDR1 LGHNA, CDR2 YSLEER. The CDR3 is 13 residues long. The CDR3 DNA reads as TGCGCCAGCAGCCAAGGGAGAAGGGATACGCAGTATTTT. Translated: CASSQGRRDTQYF.

The chain is built from TRBV10-3 and TRBJ1-5; 7 bases agree with TRBD1. CDR3 size: 14 residues. V gave up 6 bases and J gave up 6 bases; unmatched junction bases: 8. Germline V gives CDR1 ENHRY, CDR2 SYGVKD. CDR3 residues: CAIRADRDGQPQHF. The CDR3 nucleotides are TGTGCCATCAGGGCCGACAGGGATGGTCAGCCCCAGCATTTT.

The J gene is TRBJ2-7, the V gene TRBV11-2, with 11 bases matching TRBD2. The germline gives CDR1 SGHAT, CDR2 FQNNGV. The V gene end was trimmed by 5 bases and the J gene end by 6 bases; junction bases not matched to a gene: 9. CDR3 length: 15 residues. CDR3 in DNA: TGTGCCAGCAGCGAATGGGGTAGCGGGGGGGCCGAGCAGTACTTC. Translation gives CASSEWGSGGAEQYF.

The gene calls are TRBV7-3 and TRBJ1-6; 7 bases align to TRBD1. Germline V CDR1 and CDR2: SGHTA, FQGTGA. V was clipped by 1 base and J by 5 bases; unmatched bases: 5. The CDR3 covers 16 residues. The CDR3 region has the DNA TGTGCCAGCAGCTTAATGGGGACAGCTAATAATTCACCCCTCCACTTT. It specifies CASSLMGTANNSPLHF.

The CDR3 here is CASSPLSGYEQYF. For the CDR3, the DNA is TGTGCCAGCAGCCCCCTCAGCGGCTACGAGCAGTACTTC. The V and J genes are TRBV7-2 and TRBJ2-7; possible D gene TRBD2, 5 bases. V was pared by 5 bases and J by 3 bases, with 11 bases between. The CDR3 totals 13 residues. Per the germline V gene, CDR1 is SGHTA and CDR2 is FQGNSA.

This chain joins TRBV9 and TRBJ1-5; TRBD1 is a possible D gene (5 bases). There are 18 residues in the CDR3. The germline gives CDR1 SGDLS, CDR2 YYNGEE. Trimming took off 1 base at V and 1 base at J, with 18 bases between the two ends. The chain's CDR3 is CASSVSTGELGSNQPQHF. The CDR3 nucleotides read TGTGCCAGCAGCGTAAGTACAGGCGAGTTGGGAAGCAATCAGCCCCAGCATTTT.

The V call is TRBV18, the J call TRBJ2-7, with D possibly TRBD2 on 6 matching bases. Per the germline V gene, CDR1 is KGHSH and CDR2 is LQKENI. This CDR3 is built from 15 residues. Trimming pared 4 bases from V and 2 bases from J, leaving 15 bases between. The CDR3 bases are TGTGCCAGCTCACTACTGCGGGACGGAACCTACGAGCAGTACTTC. Translated: CASSLLRDGTYEQYF.

The chain recombines TRBV10-3 with TRBJ1-5; 7 bases map to TRBD1. J was trimmed by 7 bases and V by 0 bases; bases with no gene match: 12. This CDR3 has 17 residues. The germline gives CDR1 ENHRY, CDR2 SYGVKD. CDR3 nucleotide sequence: TGTGCCATCAGTGAGTCGGGAGTAAGGGGGCGAGGCCAGCCCCAGCATTTT. Its translation: CAISESGVRGRGQPQHF.

This chain links TRBV4-1 with TRBJ2-6; the match to TRBD1 covers 7 bases. V lost 2 bases, J lost 1 base, and 8 bases stayed unmatched. The germline CDR1 and CDR2 sequences are MGHRA and YSYEKL. The CDR3 contains 18 residues. CDR3 region: CASSQSNRGESGANVLTF. The CDR3 nucleotides read TGCGCCAGCAGCCAATCTAACAGGGGCGAATCTGGGGCCAACGTCCTGACTTTC.

The rearrangement joins TRBV27 to TRBJ2-7; 8 bases agree with TRBD2. This CDR3 comprises 14 residues. The J segment lost 2 bases and the V segment lost 6 bases, leaving 6 bases of the junction unmatched. Germline V gene lookup returns CDR1 MNHEY and CDR2 SMNVEV (reference sequence). The DNA of the CDR3 is TGTGCCAGCAGGGACGGGACTAGGGCCTACGAGCAGTACTTC. This codes for CASRDGTRAYEQYF.

This sequence joins TRBV7-2 and TRBJ1-2, with 10 bases matching TRBD1. The V segment lost 4 bases and the J segment 4 bases; nucleotides outside the gene matches: 9. CDR1 and CDR2 from the germline V gene are SGHTA and FQGNSA. The CDR3 runs to 16 residues. The CDR3 coding sequence is TGTGCCAGCAGCTCCCGACAGGGGGCGCCTTCCTATGGCTACACCTTC. As protein: CASSSRQGAPSYGYTF.

The V call is TRBV9, the J call TRBJ1-1; unclear D gene. The germline V gene encodes CDR1 SGDLS and CDR2 YYNGEE. The CDR3 has 15 amino acids. The V end was cut by 0 bases, the J end by 0 bases, with 9 bases between. The CDR3 loop reads CASSVVGGMNTEAFF. For the CDR3, the DNA is TGTGCCAGCAGCGTAGTGGGAGGGATGAACACTGAAGCTTTCTTT. Combining the CDR3 with reference TRBV9 and TRBJ1-1 gives the whole variable domain DSGVTQTPKHLITATGQRVTLRCSPRSGDLSVYWYQQSLDQGLQFLIQYYNGEERAKGNILERFSAQQFPDLHSELNLSSLELGDSALYFCASSVVGGMNTEAFFGQGTRLTVV.

The gene calls are TRBV15 and TRBJ1-4; D is uncertain. The CDR3 consists of 12 residues. Between the trimmed V and J ends, which lost 3 bases and 6 bases, there was a span of 5 bases. From germline, CDR1 is LNHNV and CDR2 YYDKDF (reference sequence). The CDR3: CATSRRDEKLFF. The CDR3 coding sequence is TGTGCCACCAGCAGGAGGGATGAAAAACTGTTTTTT.

The chain couples TRBV7-2 to TRBJ2-3; D unresolved. V lost 1 base and J lost 5, with 7 bases in between. This CDR3 region has 13 residues. Germline V gene sequence: CDR1 SGHTA, CDR2 FQGNSA. The CDR3 bases are TGTGCCAGCAGCTTAGGTTTGCGAGATACGCAGTATTTT. Its translation: CASSLGLRDTQYF.